This TCR beta chain was identified in a study of tissue T cells after allogeneic stem cell transplantation. Findings and caveats of the study: Only a limited share of tissue TCRs appeared in blood or spleen.

Time point described: mouse harvest day 7 after allogeneic transplant. Tail vein injection delivered 10^7 T-cell-depleted bone marrow cells and 10^6 splenic CD5+ T cells. Mice had MHC-mismatched B6 into BALB/c GVHD, sampled day 7 or 14. Assay used: immunoSEQ multiplex PCR; TCRdb lists only in-frame clones, some missing. The profile shows around 10,000 clones, roughly two fifths of them singletons. A note on this clone: What it binds is unknown. Genes and germline come from the mouse.

This sequence was found in a female BALB/c mouse given C57BL/6 T cells with graft-versus-host disease after an allogeneic hematopoietic cell transplant. Sequencing was done on a sample of skin.

The CDR3 loop reads CASTQATGQKDTQYF. The DNA read from the CDR3 is TGTGCCAGCACCCAAGCGACGGGACAAAAAGACACCCAGTAC. V is TRBV19 and J is TRBJ2-5; a weak D match, TRBD1 (6 bases). The read gets to within 1 residue of the CDR3 end, and the germline J gene fills in the rest. The CDR3 spans 15 residues. CDR1 is FNHDT, CDR2 SITEND, per germline (reference sequence). Trimming shortened V by 6 bases and J by 4 bases, and 18 bases separated the two germline ends. The variable domain in full, with the rest retrieved from reference TRBV19 and TRBJ2-5, is GGIITQTPKFLIGQEGQKLTLKCQQNFNHDTMYWYRQDSGKGLRLIYYSITENDLQKGDLSEGYDASREKKSSFSLTVTSAQKNEMAVFLCASTQATGQKDTQYFGPGTRLLVL.